Shown below are 18 T cell receptor beta chains from a single sample sequenced in a study of T cell responses to AZD1222 COVID-19 vaccine. Repertoires were generated with immunoSEQ multiplex PCR, while TCRdb's copy carries only in-frame clones and drops some. The table has roughly 110,000 clones, about 80% seen once; the top ten hold roughly 9.5%. The sample consisted of peripheral blood, taken on day 0 of AZD1222 vaccination. These receptors were collected from an adult in good health.

The genes are TRBV6-5 and TRBJ2-1; 11 positions match TRBD2. Germline CDR1 MNHEY, CDR2 SVGAGI. The V segment lost 7 bases and the J segment 6 bases; nucleotides outside the gene matches: 8. CDR3 size: 15 residues. The CDR3 coding sequence is TGTGCCAGCACGGTAGCGGGAGGGGCGAGCAATGAGCAGTTCTTC. It encodes CASTVAGGASNEQFF.

The gene calls are TRBV7-9 and TRBJ1-1, with D unresolved. The CDR3 loop spans 11 amino acids. CDR1 SEHNR and CDR2 FQNEAQ come from the germline V gene (reference sequence). V was pared by 1 base and J by 10 bases, with 7 bases between. The CDR3 DNA reads TGTGCCAGCAGCTTAGGAATGGGAGCTTTCTTT. Its translation is CASSLGMGAFF.

The chain recombines TRBV5-6 with TRBJ2-7; D possibly matches TRBD1 or TRBD2 (5 bases each). The CDR3 covers 14 residues. Germline CDR1 and CDR2: SGHDT and YYEEEE. V lost 4 bases and J 2 bases, leaving 13 bases between the germline ends. This CDR3 reads CASSTTRDPYEQYF. The CDR3 DNA reads as TGTGCCAGCAGCACGACCCGGGACCCCTACGAGCAGTACTTC.

Only a few counts were recorded for this clone. This rearrangement joins TRBV7-2 to TRBJ1-5; the D gene is possibly TRBD1 (5 bases). V lost 2 bases, J lost 1 base, and 12 bases lay in between. Germline CDR1 is SGHTA and CDR2 is FQGNSA. CDR3 length: 16 amino acids. This CDR3 is CASSLMSGPSNQPQHF. DNA of the CDR3: TGTGCCAGCAGCTTAATGTCGGGGCCCAGCAATCAGCCCCAGCATTTT.

The CDR3 DNA follows: TGTGCCAGCAGTTACCTAAAAACCGAAAAACTGTTTTTT. Translation: CASSYLKTEKLFF. The genes are TRBV6-5 and TRBJ1-4; D remains unclear. The CDR3 spans 13 residues. Trimming took 2 bases from V and 8 from J, leaving 9 bases between them. Germline CDR1 reads MNHEY; CDR2 reads SVGAGI.

CDR3 in DNA: TGCAGCGTTGAAGCGGACAGGGTGGCTGGCTACACCTTC. This sequence encodes CSVEADRVAGYTF. The chain employs TRBV29-1 and TRBJ1-2, with 8 bases fitting TRBD1. Trimming removed 1 base from V and 7 bases from J; junction bases left unmatched: 5. This CDR3 spans 13 amino acids. CDR1 is SQVTM, CDR2 ANQGSEA, per germline.

V usage is TRBV28 and J usage is TRBJ1-3; no clear D gene. Looked up from germline, CDR1 is MDHEN and CDR2 is SYDVKM. This CDR3 region has 12 residues. Deletions cut 8 bases from V and 4 bases from J, with 9 bases between. CDR3: CASGLGGNTIYF. CDR3 bases: TGTGCCAGCGGGCTAGGGGGAAACACCATATATTTT.

This clone was seen more than once but under ten times. The chain combines TRBV2 with TRBJ2-2, with TRBD1 as a possible D gene (5 bases). With 4 bases removed from V and 0 bases from J, the gap between germline ends came to 6 bases. There are 14 residues in the CDR3. Germline CDR1 SNHLY, CDR2 FYNNEI. In nucleotides, the CDR3 is TGTGCCAGCAGTGTAGGGGCGAACACCGGGGAGCTGTTTTTT. Protein sequence: CASSVGANTGELFF.

Only one count was recorded for this clone. CDR3 in amino acids: CASSYSRGAQNSPLHF. The CDR3 DNA reads TGTGCCAGCAGCTACTCACGCGGGGCGCAGAATTCACCCCTCCACTTT. The V call is TRBV5-5, the J call TRBJ1-6; maybe TRBD1 (5 bases). This CDR3 has 16 amino acids. In germline, CDR1 is SGHKS, CDR2 YYEKEE (reference sequence). Trimming took off 3 bases at V and 7 bases at J, with 17 bases between the two ends.

This sequence joins TRBV14 and TRBJ2-7; 8 nucleotides line up with TRBD2. The CDR3 totals 16 residues. CDR1 and CDR2 from the germline V gene are SGHDN and FVKESK. The V and J ends lost 1 base and 3 bases, in that order; junction bases with no gene match: 8. The chain's CDR3 is CASSQASGGARYEQYF. The CDR3 DNA follows: TGTGCCAGCAGCCAAGCAAGCGGGGGAGCCCGCTACGAGCAGTACTTC.

The genes are TRBV18 and TRBJ2-7; TRBD1 matches 9 bases. The trim removed 1 base at V and 3 bases at J, leaving 10 bases unmatched. CDR3 size: 17 residues. Germline V gives CDR1 KGHSH, CDR2 LQKENI. The CDR3 here is CASSPLSPGQGGYEQYF. The CDR3 DNA sequence: TGTGCCAGCTCACCACTTTCGCCGGGACAGGGTGGCTACGAGCAGTACTTC.

This clone was counted once. The V gene is TRBV13, the J gene TRBJ2-7; D is uncertain. CDR1 and CDR2 (germline): PRHDT, FYEKMQ (reference sequence). The CDR3 is 12 amino acids. Trimming shortened V by 2 bases and J by 6 bases, and 8 bases separated the two germline ends. The CDR3 region is CASSLRVGEQYF. CDR3 sequence (DNA): TGTGCCAGCAGCTTACGGGTGGGCGAGCAGTACTTC.

The chain combines TRBV5-4 with TRBJ1-3, with D uncertain. The V gene's germline CDR1 is SGHNT and CDR2 YYREEE (reference sequence). This CDR3 is built from 13 residues. Trimming cost V 5 bases and J 0 bases, with 6 bases left between them. In nucleotides, the CDR3 is TGTGCCAGCAGGCCAAGCTCTGGAAACACCATATATTTT. It is translated as CASRPSSGNTIYF.

The CDR3 DNA reads as TGTGCCACCCTTCGCACCGGGAGTTCATATGGCTACACCTTC. Translation gives CATLRTGSSYGYTF. The chain links TRBV28 to TRBJ1-2; no clear D. The length of the CDR3 is 14 residues. Looked up from germline, CDR1 is MDHEN and CDR2 is SYDVKM. V lost 10 bases, J lost 5 bases, and 20 bases lay in between.

The V gene is TRBV15, the J gene TRBJ2-3, with 9 bases that match TRBD2. This CDR3 is built from 14 residues. The germline CDR1 and CDR2 sequences are LNHNV and YYDKDF (reference sequence). V gave up 6 bases and J gave up 5 bases; unmatched junction bases: 6. CDR3 loop: CATSGSGGGDTQYF. CDR3 DNA: TGTGCCACCAGTGGTAGCGGGGGCGGAGATACGCAGTATTTT.

J is TRBJ1-1 and V is TRBV15; unclear D gene. Trimming left V 1 base short and J 0 bases short, with 9 bases between. The CDR3 totals 15 residues. Germline values: CDR1 LNHNV, CDR2 YYDKDF (reference sequence). CDR3 DNA sequence: TGTGCCACCAGCAGAGCGGAGGGAGTGAACACTGAAGCTTTCTTT. Translated: CATSRAEGVNTEAFF.

The rearrangement joins TRBV6-2 or TRBV6-3 to TRBJ2-7, with D tentatively TRBD1 (6 bases). CDR3 size: 16 residues. The V and J ends lost 2 bases and 0 bases respectively, with 14 bases between them. Germline CDR1 MNHEY, CDR2 SVGEGT. The CDR3 loop is CASSYIGRDISYEQYF. The CDR3 DNA reads TGTGCCAGCAGTTACATAGGCCGGGACATCTCCTACGAGCAGTACTTC.

This clone is a singleton in its sample. The chain carries TRBV4-2 and TRBJ1-2, with TRBD1 as a possible D gene (6 bases). From germline, CDR1 is LGHNA and CDR2 YNFKEQ. Trimming shortened V by 0 bases and J by 1 base, and 15 bases separated the two germline ends. This CDR3 spans 17 amino acids. CDR3 in DNA: TGTGCCAGCAGCCAAGATCTAACCGGGACACTTAACTATGGCTACACCTTC. It yields the protein CASSQDLTGTLNYGYTF.